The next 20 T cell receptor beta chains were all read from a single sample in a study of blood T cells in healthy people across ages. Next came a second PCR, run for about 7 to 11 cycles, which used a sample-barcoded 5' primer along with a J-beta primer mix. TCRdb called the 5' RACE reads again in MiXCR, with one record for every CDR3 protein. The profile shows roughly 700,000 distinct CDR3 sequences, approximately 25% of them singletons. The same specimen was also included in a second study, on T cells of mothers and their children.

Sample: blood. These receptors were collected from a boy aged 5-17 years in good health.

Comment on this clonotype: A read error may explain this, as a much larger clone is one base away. Here the CDR3 DNA reads TGTGCCGGCAGCTTTCGGGGGACAGAGGGAAACACCATATATTTT. It is translated as CAGSFRGTEGNTIYF. V is TRBV11-2 and J is TRBJ1-3, with 7 positions matching TRBD1. CDR3 length: 15 amino acids. In germline, CDR1 is SGHAT, CDR2 FQNNGV.

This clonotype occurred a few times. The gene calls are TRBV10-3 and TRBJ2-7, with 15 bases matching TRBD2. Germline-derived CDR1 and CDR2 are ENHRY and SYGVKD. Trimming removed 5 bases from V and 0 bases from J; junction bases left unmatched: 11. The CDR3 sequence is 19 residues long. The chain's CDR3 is CAISTGLAGGQNPSYEQYF. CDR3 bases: TGTGCCATCAGTACTGGACTAGCGGGAGGGCAGAACCCCTCCTACGAGCAGTACTTC.

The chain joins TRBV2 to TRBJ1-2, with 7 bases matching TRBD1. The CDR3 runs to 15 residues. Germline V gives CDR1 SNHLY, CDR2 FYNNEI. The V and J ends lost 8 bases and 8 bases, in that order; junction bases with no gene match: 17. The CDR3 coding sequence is TGTGCCAGCGTAAGGGGGCCATACCGGAGTGACGGCTACACCTTC. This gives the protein CASVRGPYRSDGYTF.

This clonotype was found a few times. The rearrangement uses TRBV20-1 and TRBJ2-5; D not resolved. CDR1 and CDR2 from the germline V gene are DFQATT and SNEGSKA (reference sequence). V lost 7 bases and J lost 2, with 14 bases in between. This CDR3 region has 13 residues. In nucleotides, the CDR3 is TGCAGTGTTCTAGGCTCACCACAAGAGACCCAGTACTTC. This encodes CSVLGSPQETQYF.

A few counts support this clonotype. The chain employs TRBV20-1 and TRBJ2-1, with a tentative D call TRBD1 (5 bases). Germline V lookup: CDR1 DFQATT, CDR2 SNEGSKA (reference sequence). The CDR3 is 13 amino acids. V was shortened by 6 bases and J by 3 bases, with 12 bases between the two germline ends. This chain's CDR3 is CSAPRTNYNEQFF. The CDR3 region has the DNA TGCAGTGCCCCAAGGACAAACTACAATGAGCAGTTCTTC.

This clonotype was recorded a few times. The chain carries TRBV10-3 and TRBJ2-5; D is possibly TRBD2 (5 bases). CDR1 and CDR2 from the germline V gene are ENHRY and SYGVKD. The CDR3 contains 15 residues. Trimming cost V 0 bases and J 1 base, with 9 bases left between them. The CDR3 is CAISESGGGQETQYF. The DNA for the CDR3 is TGTGCCATCAGTGAGTCGGGTGGAGGCCAAGAGACCCAGTACTTC.

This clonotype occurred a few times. CDR3 region: CASSLAGRHYEQYF. CDR3 bases: TGTGCCAGCAGCTTAGCGGGCCGACATTACGAGCAGTACTTC. The gene calls are TRBV7-9 and TRBJ2-7; D unclear. Germline V CDR1 and CDR2: SEHNR, FQNEAQ (reference sequence). The CDR3 spans 14 residues. V was clipped by 0 bases and J by 4 bases, with 10 bases between them.

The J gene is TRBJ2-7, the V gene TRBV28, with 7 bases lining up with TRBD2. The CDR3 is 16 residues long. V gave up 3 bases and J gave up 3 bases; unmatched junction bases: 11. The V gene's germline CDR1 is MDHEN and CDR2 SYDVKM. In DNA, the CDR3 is TGTGCCAGCAGTTTCCAGTTAGTAGCGGGCTACTACGAGCAGTACTTC. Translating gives CASSFQLVAGYYEQYF. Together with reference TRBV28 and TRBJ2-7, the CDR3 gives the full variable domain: DVKVTQSSRYLVKRTGEKVFLECVQDMDHENMFWYRQDPGLGLRLIYFSYDVKMKEKGDIPEGYSVSREKKERFSLILESASTNQTSMYLCASSFQLVAGYYEQYFGPGTRLTVT.

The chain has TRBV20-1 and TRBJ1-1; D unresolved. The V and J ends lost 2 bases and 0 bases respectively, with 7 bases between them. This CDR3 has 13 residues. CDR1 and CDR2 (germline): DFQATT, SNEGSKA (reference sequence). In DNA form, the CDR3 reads TGCAGTGCTAGAAGAGGGATGAACACTGAAGCTTTCTTT. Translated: CSARRGMNTEAFF.

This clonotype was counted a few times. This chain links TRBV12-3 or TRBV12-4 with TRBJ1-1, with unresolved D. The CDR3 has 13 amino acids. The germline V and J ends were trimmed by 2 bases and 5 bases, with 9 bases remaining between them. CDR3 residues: CASSLSRPTEAFF. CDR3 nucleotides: TGTGCCAGCAGTTTATCGAGACCGACTGAAGCTTTCTTT.

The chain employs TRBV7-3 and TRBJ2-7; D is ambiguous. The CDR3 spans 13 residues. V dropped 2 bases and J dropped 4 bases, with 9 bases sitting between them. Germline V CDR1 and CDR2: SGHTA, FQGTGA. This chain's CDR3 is CASSLGNRYEQYF. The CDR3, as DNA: TGTGCCAGCAGCTTAGGGAATAGGTACGAGCAGTACTTC.

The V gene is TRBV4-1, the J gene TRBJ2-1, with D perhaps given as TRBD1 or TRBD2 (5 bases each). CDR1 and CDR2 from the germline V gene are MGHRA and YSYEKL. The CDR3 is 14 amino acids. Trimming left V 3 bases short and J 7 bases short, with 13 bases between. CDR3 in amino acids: CASSHPGPLNEQFF. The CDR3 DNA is TGCGCCAGCAGCCACCCGGGACCGCTAAATGAGCAGTTCTTC.

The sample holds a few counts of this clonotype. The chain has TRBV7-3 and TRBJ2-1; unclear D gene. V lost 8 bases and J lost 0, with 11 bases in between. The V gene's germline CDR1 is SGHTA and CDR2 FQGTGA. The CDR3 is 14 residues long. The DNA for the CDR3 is TGTGCCAGCGCACCACTCAGCTCCTACAATGAGCAGTTCTTC. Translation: CASAPLSSYNEQFF.

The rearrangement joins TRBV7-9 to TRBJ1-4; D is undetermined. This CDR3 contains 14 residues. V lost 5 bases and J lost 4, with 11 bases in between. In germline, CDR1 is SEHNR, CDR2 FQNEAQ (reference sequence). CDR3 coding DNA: TGTGCCAGCAGCCAAAGGACGGATAATGAAAAACTGTTTTTT. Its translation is CASSQRTDNEKLFF.

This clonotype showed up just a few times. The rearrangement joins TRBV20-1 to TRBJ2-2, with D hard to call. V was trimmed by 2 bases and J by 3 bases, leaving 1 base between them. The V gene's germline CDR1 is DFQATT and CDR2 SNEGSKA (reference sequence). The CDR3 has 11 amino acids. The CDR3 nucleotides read TGCAGTGCTAGATACACCGGGGAGCTGTTTTTT. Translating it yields CSARYTGELFF.

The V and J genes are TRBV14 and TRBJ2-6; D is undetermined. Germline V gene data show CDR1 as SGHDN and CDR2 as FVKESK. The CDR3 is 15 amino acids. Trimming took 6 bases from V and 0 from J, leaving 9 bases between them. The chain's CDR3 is CASSTIDSGANVLTF. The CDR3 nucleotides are TGTGCCAGCAGTACCATAGACTCTGGGGCCAACGTCCTGACTTTC.

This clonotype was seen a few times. Here the CDR3 DNA reads TGTGCCAGCAGCTGGGGGGGGCCGGGTGAGACCCAGTACTTC. This translates into CASSWGGPGETQYF. The chain uses TRBV7-2 and TRBJ2-5, with D perhaps matching TRBD2 (7 bases). V was trimmed by 4 bases and J by 5 bases, leaving 14 bases between them. In germline, CDR1 is SGHTA, CDR2 FQGNSA. This CDR3 spans 14 amino acids.

CDR3 sequence (DNA): TGTGCCAGCAGCTTGGCCTACGCCAGTTACCAAGAGACCCAGTACTTC. As protein: CASSLAYASYQETQYF. This chain joins TRBV5-8 and TRBJ2-5; D is unclear. The germline CDR1 and CDR2 sequences are SGHTS and YDEGEE. The ends were cut back, 0 bases at V and 0 bases at J, with 12 bases in the middle. The CDR3 has 16 residues.

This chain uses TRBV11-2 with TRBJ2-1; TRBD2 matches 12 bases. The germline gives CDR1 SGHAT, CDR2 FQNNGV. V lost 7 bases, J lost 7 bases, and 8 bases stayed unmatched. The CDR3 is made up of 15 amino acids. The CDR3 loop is CASTGRLAGANEQFF. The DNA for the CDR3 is TGTGCCAGCACAGGCAGACTAGCGGGAGCTAATGAGCAGTTCTTC.

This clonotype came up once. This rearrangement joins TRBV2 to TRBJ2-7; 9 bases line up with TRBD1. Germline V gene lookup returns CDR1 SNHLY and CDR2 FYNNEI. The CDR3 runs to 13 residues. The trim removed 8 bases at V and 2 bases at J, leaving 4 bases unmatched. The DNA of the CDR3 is TGTGCCAGCCTCCGGGACAGGGCCTACGAGCAGTACTTC. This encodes CASLRDRAYEQYF. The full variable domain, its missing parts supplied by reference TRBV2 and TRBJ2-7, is EPEVTQTPSHQVTQMGQEVILRCVPISNHLYFYWYRQILGQKVEFLVSFYNNEISEKSEIFDDQFSVERPDGSNFTLKIRSTKLEDSAMYFCASLRDRAYEQYFGPGTRLTVT.